This record concerns one T cell receptor beta chain sequence. This clonotype was seen ten or more times. Its antigen is unknown. Base qualities are missing; no much larger clone stands one base away. In the ophthalmopathy patients, disease was moderately to severely active, with a Clinical Activity Score of 3 or more, a NOSPECS grade of 4 or more, and a duration of less than 3 months. Patients with uncontrolled infections, other autoimmune diseases, pregnancy or lactation were excluded. Diagnoses relied on clinical symptoms, serum thyroxine and TRAb, thyroid ultrasound and orbital computed tomography. Ficoll-Paque density gradient centrifugation was used to isolate PBMCs from about 9.4 ml of fresh peripheral blood. Trizol reagent was used to extract total RNA, and RNA quality was then checked on an Agilent 2100 Bioanalyzer. The data are from a study of T cells in Graves' hyperthyroidism and ophthalmopathy (dated by TCRdb to between 2018 and 2021). About the study as a whole: Peripheral blood samples were taken at the time of initial diagnosis, prior to any treatment. According to the paper, TCR Vbeta CDR3 sequencing was carried out on about 140 peripheral blood samples, which came from fewer than 50 ophthalmopathy, under 85 hyperthyroidism and about 17 progressor patients. In addition, the study compared T-cell repertoires in thyroid tissue and in blood from six Graves' hyperthyroidism patients. The 75 to 100 discovery patients were randomly divided into training and test sets at a 7:3 ratio. Whether ophthalmopathy could be predicted prospectively was tested in an independent validation cohort made up of under 20 hyperthyroidism patients plus 17 patients who later progressed to ophthalmopathy. A discovery cohort of about a hundred patients, about 43 with Graves' ophthalmopathy and approximately 55 with stable Graves' hyperthyroidism, was used to find distinguishing TCR V-J signatures. After blood sampling, hyperthyroidism patients were treated with methimazole at a starting dose of 30 mg daily, and ophthalmopathy patients were treated with high-dose intravenous methylprednisolone. What the research found in general, with its limitations: In validation, progression to ophthalmopathy was predicted by the model with roughly 71% sensitivity and roughly 76% specificity, a median of roughly 6.4 months before onset. In cross-validation, a model built on a 13 V-J signature told ophthalmopathy apart from stable hyperthyroidism with under 90% sensitivity and around 83% specificity, and in testing the same model reached 80%/75%. Most expanded thyroid clonotypes (frequency above 0.001) were also detected in blood, suggesting blood repertoires may reflect thyroid immune responses. Sample size was not statistically predetermined, and investigators were not blinded to group allocation.

CDR1 and CDR2 are drawn from the germline V gene: SGHTA, FQGNSA. There are 15 amino acids in the CDR3, from cysteine to phenylalanine inclusive. The read is trimmed to its CDR3 DNA, 45 bases read in frame from base 1. The V end gives up 5 bases and the J end 6 bases, leaving 10 bases in the junction not matched to a gene. The TCR beta CDR3 regions were amplified from the RNA transcripts. The first round of RT-PCR for the TCR CDR3 was performed with the HTBI primer set and the Qiagen OneStep RT-PCR kit. Libraries were constructed in a second round of multiplex PCR, after which size selection and purification were performed. Paired-end sequencing of the libraries was performed with 100 bp reads on an Illumina HiSeq2000. The original pipeline was this. Raw data were processed with SOAPnuke, discarding reads with adapters, uncalled bases, mean Phred below 15, or no exact constant-primer or identifier match. High-quality paired reads were merged with COPE v1.2.5, and unique nucleotide sequences were defined as clonotypes. MiTCR v1.1 was used to align the clonotypes against IMGT TRBV, TRBD and TRBJ reference segments. The analysis was restricted to V-J combinations with a frequency above 0.0001, which together covered about 99% of the repertoires. The TCS score was defined as the ratio of F50 (clonal expansion) to E x V (chaos), calculated using BLOSUM62-based TCRdist between CDR3 peptides within each V-J. Welch's t-statistics and random forest reduced several hundred V-J features to 13, which were used in a naive Bayes classifier (R e1071). The public sequencing data were trimmed at Q25 with fastp and processed into clonotypes with MiXCR by TCRdb, which kept only in-frame beta chains. Rows merge per CDR3 protein into single entries with the most common DNA and genes. TCRdb, not the original authors, processed these V and J calls. The sample records around 350,000 distinct CDR3 sequences, over 12% of which are singletons. The ten largest clones take up about 20% of the sample.

The sequencing sample was made of blood. The source of this sequence is a woman aged 55-69 years with Graves' ophthalmopathy. In this chain, TRBV7-2 is recombined with TRBJ2-7, with 10 junctional bases fitting TRBD1. CDR3 loop: CASSANRDRGTEQYF. The nucleotides read TGTGCCAGCAGCGCTAACCGGGACAGGGGTACCGAGCAGTACTTC.